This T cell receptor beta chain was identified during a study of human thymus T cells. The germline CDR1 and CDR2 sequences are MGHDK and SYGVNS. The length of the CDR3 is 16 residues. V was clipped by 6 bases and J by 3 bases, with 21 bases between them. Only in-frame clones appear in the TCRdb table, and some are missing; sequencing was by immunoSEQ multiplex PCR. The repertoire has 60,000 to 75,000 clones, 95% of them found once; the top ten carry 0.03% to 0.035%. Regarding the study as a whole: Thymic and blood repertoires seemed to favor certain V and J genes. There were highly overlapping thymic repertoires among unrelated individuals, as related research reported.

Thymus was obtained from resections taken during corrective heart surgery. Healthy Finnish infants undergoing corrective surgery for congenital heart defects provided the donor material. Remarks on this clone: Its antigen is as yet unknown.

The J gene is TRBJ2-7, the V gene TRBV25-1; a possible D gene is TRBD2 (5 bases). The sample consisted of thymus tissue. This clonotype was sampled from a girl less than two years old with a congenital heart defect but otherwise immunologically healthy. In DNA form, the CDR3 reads TGTGCCAGCAGCTTAACGGGATCCGCAGAAATCTACGAGCAGTACTTC. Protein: CASSLTGSAEIYEQYF.